This is a list of T cell receptor beta chains from one sample in a study of blood T cell repertoires in COVID-19. Profiled with immunoSEQ multiplex PCR; TCRdb holds only in-frame clones, not every one. The sample has about 110,000 clones, 88% seen once. Material: peripheral blood. Every receptor here comes from a human donor in a cohort sampled during active COVID-19. CDR3s include the opening cysteine and the closing phenylalanine or tryptophan. The D gene is left open where the match is weak. Clone size is given for some rows only: seen once, a few or many times, or a class if the clone is expanded.

j_gene	d_gene	abundance	v_gene	CDR3nt	CDR3aa
TRBJ2-7	TRBD2	.	TRBV19	TGTGCCAGTAGTTGGGGGGGGACGGACTACGAGCAGTACTTC	CASSWGGTDYEQYF
TRBJ1-4	.	.	TRBV19	TGTGCCAGTAGTGAGGCGCAGGGGCGAGAAAAACTGTTTTTT	CASSEAQGREKLFF
TRBJ1-3	TRBD1	.	TRBV7-2	TGTGCCAGCAGCTTGGGACAGGCCAGCTCTGGAAACACCATATATTTT	CASSLGQASSGNTIYF
TRBJ1-6	.	.	TRBV14	TGTGCCAGCAGCCGCCCGCCGGGTACGACCCTCCACTTT	CASSRPPGTTLHF
TRBJ1-1	TRBD1	.	TRBV14	TGTGCCAGCAGCCAAGGGGCCTACAGGGGGCACAAGACTTTCTTT	CASSQGAYRGHKTFF
TRBJ1-3	.	.	TRBV28	TGTGCCAGCAGTTCCGACAGGTTCCTCTCTGGAAACACCATATATTTT	CASSSDRFLSGNTIYF
TRBJ2-7	TRBD1	.	TRBV5-1	TGCGCCAGCAGCCGCGGACAGGACGTACTGGAGCAGTACTTC	CASSRGQDVLEQYF
TRBJ1-5	.	.	TRBV7-2	TGTGCCAGCAGCGGAACAGTGGGCCAGCCCCAGCATTTT	CASSGTVGQPQHF
TRBJ2-5	.	once	TRBV3-1/TRBV3-2	TGTGCCAGCAGCCAAGCTGACGGGGGGCGAGAGACCCAGTACTTC	CASSQADGGRETQYF
TRBJ2-7	TRBD1	.	TRBV14	TGTGCCAGCAGCCGACTAGGACAGGGGGCGGACGAGCAGTACTTC	CASSRLGQGADEQYF
TRBJ2-7	TRBD2	.	TRBV9	TGTGCCAGCAGCGGTGAGGGGAGCGGGGGGCAGTACTTC	CASSGEGSGGQYF
TRBJ2-7	TRBD1	.	TRBV6-6	TGTGCCAGCAGTTACCCCCGGGACAGGGTACGCTCCGAGCAGTACTTC	CASSYPRDRVRSEQYF
TRBJ2-1	.	once	TRBV27	TGTGCCAGCAGAGTGACAGGACCCTACAATGAGCAGTTCTTC	CASRVTGPYNEQFF
TRBJ2-3	.	.	TRBV12-5	TGTGCTAGTGGGCCGTCGCGGGATACGCAGTATTTT	CASGPSRDTQYF